This is a list of T cell receptor beta chains from one sample in a study of T-cell memory formation after mild COVID-19. TCRdb re-called the 5' RACE reads through MiXCR, storing one row per CDR3 protein. The table records hundreds of thousands of distinct CDR3 sequences, around a sixth of them present only once. Sequencing was done on a sample of PBMCs or a T cell subset sorted from them (not recorded which). The receptors originated from an adult woman who had mild COVID-19 (a few samples of this study predate the infection). Cell type and time point are not known. Each CDR3 is given without its conserved first and last residue. Each record gives: clone size, D gene, J gene, V gene, CDR3 protein. The D gene is left open where the match is weak. Rows give clone size only sometimes, using once, few, many, or a class for an expanded clone.

>few|TRBD2|TRBJ2-5|TRBV18
ASSPRTLAGGQETQY
>many|NA|TRBJ2-7|TRBV7-2
ASSAVNGAYEQY
>NA|TRBD1|TRBJ2-5|TRBV5-1
ASSPIVIGTGKTQY
>NA|NA|TRBJ1-1|TRBV11-2
ASSLTDSMGTEAF
>few|NA|TRBJ1-5|TRBV7-9
ASSLAGHINQPQH
>few|NA|TRBJ1-1|TRBV3-1
ASSQGATRNTEAF
>few|TRBD2|TRBJ2-1|TRBV4-2
ASSQDSERGYNEQF
>few|NA|TRBJ1-1|TRBV6-6
ASRAGNTEAF
>once|TRBD1|TRBJ1-2|TRBV6-1
ALEGSWGQANYGYT
>few|TRBD2|TRBJ2-7|TRBV6-2/TRBV6-3
ASTLLDPGLADEQY
>NA|TRBD1|TRBJ2-5|TRBV2
ASKPYRTGRETQY
>NA|NA|TRBJ2-1|TRBV4-3
ASSQDPPGVYNEQF
>many|NA|TRBJ2-3|TRBV20-1
SARGSTDTQY
>NA|NA|TRBJ1-2|TRBV7-9
ASSSSGPVYGYT
>few|TRBD1|TRBJ1-2|TRBV13
ASSSTGITSYT
>few|NA|TRBJ2-1|TRBV12-3/TRBV12-4
ASSQGGQAF
>NA|TRBD2|TRBJ2-1|TRBV4-3
ASSQGAGGVEQF
>NA|TRBD1|TRBJ2-2|TRBV5-1
ASSEGQPGELF
>NA|NA|TRBJ1-1|TRBV6-5
ASSYTGRSAEAF
>few|TRBD2|TRBJ2-7|TRBV7-9
ASSHTSGPLYEQY
>few|TRBD2|TRBJ2-7|TRBV3-1
ASSRDYASYEQY
>NA|TRBD2|TRBJ2-5|TRBV7-9
ASSLVRTSGIETQY
>few|TRBD2|TRBJ2-1|TRBV29-1
SVEDRGLAGGLQF
>many|NA|TRBJ1-1|TRBV29-1
SVGRILGGRNTEAF
>NA|TRBD1|TRBJ2-1|TRBV7-9
ASGEITGTGQF
>once|NA|TRBJ1-5|TRBV24-1
ATSESNYQPQH
>NA|NA|TRBJ2-1|TRBV9
ASSVDGGPSEQF
>few|TRBD1|TRBJ2-1|TRBV29-1
SVGDRVNNEQF
>NA|NA|TRBJ2-7|TRBV20-1
SARSVRGEGEQY
>NA|NA|TRBJ2-2|TRBV15
ATSGPGKADGELF
>NA|TRBD1|TRBJ2-7|TRBV12-3/TRBV12-4
ASSPFGTGPYEQY
>NA|TRBD2|TRBJ2-3|TRBV12-3/TRBV12-4
ASSTGLAADTQY
>many|NA|TRBJ2-7|TRBV12-3/TRBV12-4
ASSTTGPSSYEQY
>few|NA|TRBJ1-5|TRBV6-5
ASSYGINSQPQH
>NA|NA|TRBJ2-7|TRBV5-1
ASSGGDNFDEQY
>few|NA|TRBJ1-1|TRBV18
ASRPPGVMNTEAF
>NA|NA|TRBJ2-5|TRBV5-1
ASSQTLGETQY
>NA|TRBD2|TRBJ2-1|TRBV20-1
SARWGTSGGNEQF
>NA|NA|TRBJ1-5|TRBV19
ASRSTWGDGNQPQH
>NA|TRBD1|TRBJ1-5|TRBV7-9
ASSLARGQSNQPQH
>few|NA|TRBJ2-5|TRBV9
ASSVETESGRETQY
>NA|NA|TRBJ1-1|TRBV7-6
ASSSAPPQGGNTEAF
>few|NA|TRBJ1-4|TRBV12-3/TRBV12-4
ASRRDNHNEKLF
>NA|TRBD1|TRBJ2-2|TRBV12-3/TRBV12-4
ASSPRDRGFEELF
>few|NA|TRBJ2-3|TRBV29-1
SVEVRPSPRDTQY
>NA|TRBD2|TRBJ2-7|TRBV20-1
SARDLGLGFREQY
>NA|NA|TRBJ2-7|TRBV5-1
ASSRVLGYEQY
>many|TRBD1|TRBJ2-5|TRBV7-2
ASSPITGTGQTQY
>few|NA|TRBJ1-3|TRBV3-1
ASSQAQAAGNTIY
>NA|TRBD1|TRBJ1-2|TRBV29-1
SVEDARGQLYGYT
>NA|TRBD2|TRBJ2-5|TRBV7-9
ASSPRGLAGETQY
>NA|NA|TRBJ1-6|TRBV7-6
ASSLAASGARGSPLH
>few|NA|TRBJ2-7|TRBV30
AWSPTQGHEQY
>few|TRBD1|TRBJ1-1|TRBV7-2
ASSQHRGTEAF
>NA|TRBD1|TRBJ1-6|TRBV6-1
ASSGGRGYVTPLH
>NA|NA|TRBJ1-6|TRBV19
ASSISPPDPRDSPLH